Here is one T cell receptor beta chain with its context. Assay used: immunoSEQ multiplex PCR; TCRdb lists only in-frame clones, some missing. This table holds some 100,000 clones, over 65% found once. The data belong to a study of blood T cell repertoires in COVID-19. About the research overall: Acute and convalescent COVID-19 specimens originated in the United States, Italy and Spain.

V gave up 7 bases and J gave up 2 bases, with 8 bases separating them. Germline V gene sequence: CDR1 MDHEN, CDR2 SYDVKM. The CDR3 has 12 amino acids. Sequencing was carried out using peripheral blood. This TCR was sampled from a human donor in a cohort sampled during active COVID-19. The chain uses TRBV28 and TRBJ1-1; D uncertain. The CDR3 bases are TGTGCCAGCACTAGCGTTAACACTGAAGCTTTCTTT. Protein sequence: CASTSVNTEAFF. Looking up the rest from reference TRBV28 and TRBJ1-1 gives the full variable domain: DVKVTQSSRYLVKRTGEKVFLECVQDMDHENMFWYRQDPGLGLRLIYFSYDVKMKEKGDIPEGYSVSREKKERFSLILESASTNQTSMYLCASTSVNTEAFFGQGTRLTVV.